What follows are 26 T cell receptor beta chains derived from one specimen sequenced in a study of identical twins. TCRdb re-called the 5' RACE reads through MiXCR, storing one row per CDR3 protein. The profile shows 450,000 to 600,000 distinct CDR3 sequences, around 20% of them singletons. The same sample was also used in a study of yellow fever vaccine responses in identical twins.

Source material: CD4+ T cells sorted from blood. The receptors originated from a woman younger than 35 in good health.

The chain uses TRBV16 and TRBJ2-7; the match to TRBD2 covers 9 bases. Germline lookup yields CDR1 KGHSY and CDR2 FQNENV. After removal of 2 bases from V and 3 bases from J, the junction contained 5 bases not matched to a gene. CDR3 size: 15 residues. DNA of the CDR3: TGTGCCAGCAGCCAAAAACTAGCGGGCTTCTACGAGCAGTACTTC. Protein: CASSQKLAGFYEQYF.

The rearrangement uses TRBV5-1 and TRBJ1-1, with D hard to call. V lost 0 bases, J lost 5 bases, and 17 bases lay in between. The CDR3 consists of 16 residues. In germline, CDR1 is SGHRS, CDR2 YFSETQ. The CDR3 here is CASSLAYREKNTEAFF. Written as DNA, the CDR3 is TGCGCCAGCAGCTTGGCCTATCGGGAGAAAAATACTGAAGCTTTCTTT. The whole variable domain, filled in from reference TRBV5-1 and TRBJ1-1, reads KAGVTQTPRYLIKTRGQQVTLSCSPISGHRSVSWYQQTPGQGLQFLFEYFSETQRNKGNFPGRFSGRQFSNSRSEMNVSTLELGDSALYLCASSLAYREKNTEAFFGQGTRLTVV.

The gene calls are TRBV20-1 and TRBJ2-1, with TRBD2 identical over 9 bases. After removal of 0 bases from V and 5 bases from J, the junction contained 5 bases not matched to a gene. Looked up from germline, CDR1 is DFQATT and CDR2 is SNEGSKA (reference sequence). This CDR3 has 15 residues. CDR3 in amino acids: CSARETSGYNNEQFF. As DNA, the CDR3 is TGCAGTGCTAGAGAGACTAGCGGCTATAACAATGAGCAGTTCTTC.

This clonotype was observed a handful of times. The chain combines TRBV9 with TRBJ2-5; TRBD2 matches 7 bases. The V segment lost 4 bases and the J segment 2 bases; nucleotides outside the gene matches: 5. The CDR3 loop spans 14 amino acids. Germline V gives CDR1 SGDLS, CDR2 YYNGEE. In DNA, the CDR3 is TGTGCCAGCAGCACGACTAGCAGGCAAGAGACCCAGTACTTC. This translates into CASSTTSRQETQYF.

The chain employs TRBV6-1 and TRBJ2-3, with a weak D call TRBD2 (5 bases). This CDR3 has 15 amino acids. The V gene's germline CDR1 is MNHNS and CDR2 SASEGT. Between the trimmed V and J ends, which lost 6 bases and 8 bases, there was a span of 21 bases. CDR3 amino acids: CASRSHKGDGVTQYF. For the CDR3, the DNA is TGTGCCAGCAGGTCACACAAGGGTGACGGGGTTACGCAGTATTTT.

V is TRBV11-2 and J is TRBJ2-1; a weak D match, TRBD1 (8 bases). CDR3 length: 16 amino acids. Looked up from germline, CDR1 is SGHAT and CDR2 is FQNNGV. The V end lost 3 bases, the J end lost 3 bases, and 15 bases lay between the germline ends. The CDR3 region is CASSLTGASGYNEQFF. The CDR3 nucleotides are TGTGCCAGCAGCTTGACAGGGGCTAGCGGCTACAATGAGCAGTTCTTC.

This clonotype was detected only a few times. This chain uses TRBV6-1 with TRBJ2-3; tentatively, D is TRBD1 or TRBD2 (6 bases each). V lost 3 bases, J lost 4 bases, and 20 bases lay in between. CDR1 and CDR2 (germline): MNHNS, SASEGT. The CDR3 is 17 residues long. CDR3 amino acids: CASSELVGGSNADTQYF. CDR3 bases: TGTGCCAGCAGTGAGTTGGTAGGGGGGTCCAACGCAGATACGCAGTATTTT.

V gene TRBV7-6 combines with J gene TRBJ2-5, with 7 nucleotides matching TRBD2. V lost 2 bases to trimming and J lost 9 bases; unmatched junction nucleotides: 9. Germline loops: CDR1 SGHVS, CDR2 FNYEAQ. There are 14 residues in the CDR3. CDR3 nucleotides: TGTGCCAGCAGCTTATTTCGGGGGGAAGGGGCCCAGTACTTC. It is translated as CASSLFRGEGAQYF.

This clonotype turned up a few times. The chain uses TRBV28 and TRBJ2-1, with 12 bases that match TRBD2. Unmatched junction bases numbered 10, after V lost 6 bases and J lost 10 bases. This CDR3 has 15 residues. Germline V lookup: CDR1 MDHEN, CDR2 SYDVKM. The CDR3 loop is CASSLTSGGPGEQFF. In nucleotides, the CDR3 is TGTGCCAGCAGCTTGACTAGCGGGGGACCGGGAGAGCAGTTCTTC.

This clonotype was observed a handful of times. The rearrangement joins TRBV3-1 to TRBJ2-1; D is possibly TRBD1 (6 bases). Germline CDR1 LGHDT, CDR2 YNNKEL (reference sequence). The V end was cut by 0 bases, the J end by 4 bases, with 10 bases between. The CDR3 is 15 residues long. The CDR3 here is CASSQDQDRYNEQFF. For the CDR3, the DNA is TGTGCCAGCAGCCAAGATCAGGACAGATACAATGAGCAGTTCTTC.

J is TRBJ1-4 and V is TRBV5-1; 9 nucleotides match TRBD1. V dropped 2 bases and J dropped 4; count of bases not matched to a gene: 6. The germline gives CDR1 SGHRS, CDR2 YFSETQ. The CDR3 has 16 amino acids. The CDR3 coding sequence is TGCGCCAGCAGCTTTCGACAGGGGGGCAGTAATGAAAAACTGTTTTTT. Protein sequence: CASSFRQGGSNEKLFF.

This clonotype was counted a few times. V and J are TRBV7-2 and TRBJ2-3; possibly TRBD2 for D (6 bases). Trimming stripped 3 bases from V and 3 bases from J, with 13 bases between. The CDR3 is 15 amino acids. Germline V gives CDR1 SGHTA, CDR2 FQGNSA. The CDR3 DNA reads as TGTGCCAGCAGCTTCGTCGGGAGCTTGACAGATACGCAGTATTTT. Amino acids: CASSFVGSLTDTQYF.

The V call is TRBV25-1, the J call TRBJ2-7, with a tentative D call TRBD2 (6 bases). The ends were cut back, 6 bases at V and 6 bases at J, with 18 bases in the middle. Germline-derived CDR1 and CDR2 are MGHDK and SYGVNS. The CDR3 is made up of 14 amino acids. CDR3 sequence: CASSQFTRGTEQYF. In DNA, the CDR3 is TGTGCCAGCAGCCAGTTTACCCGGGGGACCGAGCAGTACTTC.

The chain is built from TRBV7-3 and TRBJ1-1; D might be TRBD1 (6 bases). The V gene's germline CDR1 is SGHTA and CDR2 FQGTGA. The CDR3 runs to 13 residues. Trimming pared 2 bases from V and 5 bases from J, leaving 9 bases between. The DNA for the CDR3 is TGTGCCAGCAGCTTATCAGGGGCAACTGAAGCTTTCTTT. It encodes CASSLSGATEAFF.

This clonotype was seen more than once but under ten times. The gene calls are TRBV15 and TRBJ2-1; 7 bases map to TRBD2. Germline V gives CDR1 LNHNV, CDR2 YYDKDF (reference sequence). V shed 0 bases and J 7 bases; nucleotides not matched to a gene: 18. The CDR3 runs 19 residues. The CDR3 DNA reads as TGTGCCACCAGCAGAGATAAGACCCGGCTAGCGGATCCATTGAATGAGCAGTTCTTC. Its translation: CATSRDKTRLADPLNEQFF.

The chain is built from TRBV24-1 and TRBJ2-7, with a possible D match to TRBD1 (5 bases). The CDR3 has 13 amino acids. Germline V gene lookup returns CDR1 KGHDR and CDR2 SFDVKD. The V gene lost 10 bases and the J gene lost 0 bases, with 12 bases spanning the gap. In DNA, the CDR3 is TGTGCCACTGCAGGGCTATACTCCTACGAGCAGTACTTC. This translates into CATAGLYSYEQYF.

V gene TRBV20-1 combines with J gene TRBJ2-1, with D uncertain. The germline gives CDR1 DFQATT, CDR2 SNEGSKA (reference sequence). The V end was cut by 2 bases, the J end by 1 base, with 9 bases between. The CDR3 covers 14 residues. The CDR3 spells CSARSGVSYNEQFF. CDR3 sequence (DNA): TGCAGTGCTAGAAGTGGGGTTTCCTACAATGAGCAGTTCTTC.

The CDR3 loop reads CASSQVGSGSLEQYF. The CDR3, as DNA: TGTGCCAGCAGCCAAGTGGGTAGCGGGAGTCTGGAGCAGTACTTC. The genes are TRBV3-1 and TRBJ2-7; 9 nucleotides match TRBD2. Germline V lookup: CDR1 LGHDT, CDR2 YNNKEL (reference sequence). The CDR3 length is 15 residues. V was clipped by 1 base and J by 7 bases; unmatched bases: 8.

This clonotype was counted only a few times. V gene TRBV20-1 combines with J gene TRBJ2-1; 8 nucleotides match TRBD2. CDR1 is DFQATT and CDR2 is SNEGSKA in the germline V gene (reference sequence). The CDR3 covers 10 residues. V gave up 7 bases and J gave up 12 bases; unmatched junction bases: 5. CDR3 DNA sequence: TGCAGTGTCGGAGGACTAGCGCAGTTCTTC. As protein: CSVGGLAQFF.

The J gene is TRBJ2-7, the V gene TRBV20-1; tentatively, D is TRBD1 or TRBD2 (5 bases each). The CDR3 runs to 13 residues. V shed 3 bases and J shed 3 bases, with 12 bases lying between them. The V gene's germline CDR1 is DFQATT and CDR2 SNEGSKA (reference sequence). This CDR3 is CSARSPGSYEQYF. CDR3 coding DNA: TGCAGTGCTAGGTCCCCAGGGAGCTACGAGCAGTACTTC.

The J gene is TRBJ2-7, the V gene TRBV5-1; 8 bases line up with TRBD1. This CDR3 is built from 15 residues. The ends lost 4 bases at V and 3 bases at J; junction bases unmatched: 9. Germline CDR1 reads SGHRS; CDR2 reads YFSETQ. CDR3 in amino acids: CASSLRTGCFYEQYV. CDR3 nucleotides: TGCGCCAGCAGCCTCAGGACAGGGTGCTTCTACGAGCAGTACGTC.

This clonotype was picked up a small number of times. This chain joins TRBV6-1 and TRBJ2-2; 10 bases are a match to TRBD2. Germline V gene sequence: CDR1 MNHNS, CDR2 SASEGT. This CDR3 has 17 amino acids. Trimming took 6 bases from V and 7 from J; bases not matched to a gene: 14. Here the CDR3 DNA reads TGTGCCAGCAGCTCTGCGCGCAGCGGGAGGGTCGGCGGGGAGCTGTTTTTT. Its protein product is CASSSARSGRVGGELFF.

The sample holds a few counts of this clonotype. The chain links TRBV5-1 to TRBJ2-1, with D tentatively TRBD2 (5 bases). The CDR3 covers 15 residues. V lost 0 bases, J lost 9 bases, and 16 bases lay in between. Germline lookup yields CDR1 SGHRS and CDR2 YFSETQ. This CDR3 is CASSLARALLVEQFF. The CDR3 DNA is TGCGCCAGCAGCTTGGCCCGAGCCCTACTAGTTGAGCAGTTCTTC.

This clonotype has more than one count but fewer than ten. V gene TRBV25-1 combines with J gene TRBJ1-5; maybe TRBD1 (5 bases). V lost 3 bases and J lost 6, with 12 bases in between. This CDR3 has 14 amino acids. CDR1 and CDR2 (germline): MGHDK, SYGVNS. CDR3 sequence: CASSDWGEAQPQHF. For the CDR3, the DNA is TGTGCCAGCAGTGATTGGGGGGAGGCTCAGCCCCAGCATTTT.

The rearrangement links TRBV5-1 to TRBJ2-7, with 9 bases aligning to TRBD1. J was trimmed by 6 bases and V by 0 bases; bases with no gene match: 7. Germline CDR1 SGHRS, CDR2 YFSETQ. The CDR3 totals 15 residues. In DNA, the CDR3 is TGCGCCAGCAGCTTGGAGGGGACAGGGAGGGGCGAGCAGTACGTC. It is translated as CASSLEGTGRGEQYV.

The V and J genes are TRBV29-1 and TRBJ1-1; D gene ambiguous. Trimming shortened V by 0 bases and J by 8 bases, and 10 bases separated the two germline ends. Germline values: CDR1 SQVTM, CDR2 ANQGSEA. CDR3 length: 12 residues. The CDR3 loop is CSVEEAGSEAFF. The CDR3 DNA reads TGCAGCGTTGAAGAGGCGGGGTCCGAAGCTTTCTTT. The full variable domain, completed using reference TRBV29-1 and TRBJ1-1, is SAVISQKPSRDICQRGTSLTIQCQVDSQVTMMFWYRQQPGQSLTLIATANQGSEATYESGFVIDKFPISRPNLTFSTLTVSNMSPEDSSIYLCSVEEAGSEAFFGQGTRLTVV.